The entry below gives a single T cell receptor beta chain sequence along with its context. The data stem from a study of blood T cell repertoires in COVID-19. Looking at the study overall: The study drew acute and convalescent COVID-19 samples from the United States, Italy and Spain. Sources were T cells, B-cell-depleted T cells, or PBMCs; the material itself was cDNA or gDNA.

Unmatched junction bases numbered 9, after V lost 0 bases and J lost 7 bases. The CDR3 is 16 residues long. Germline CDR1 is SGHAT and CDR2 is FQNNGV. In the original analysis: Nucleated cell number was recorded as an estimate derived from reference gene primer amplification. Libraries were prepared by immunoSEQ multiplex PCR; TCRdb keeps only in-frame clonotypes and omits some of them. The V and J calls and clone size are taken from that table; D and trimming were inferred from the DNA. The sample holds about 260,000 clones, approximately 82% seen once. The receptor was derived from a woman older than 75 with acute or convalescent COVID-19. The rearrangement links TRBV11-2 to TRBJ2-3; TRBD2 aligns across 8 bases. Sequencing was carried out using peripheral blood. CDR3 sequence (DNA): TGTGCCAGCAGCTTAGATTTTGCGGGGGGCACCAATACGCAGTATTTT. Translating it yields CASSLDFAGGTNTQYF.